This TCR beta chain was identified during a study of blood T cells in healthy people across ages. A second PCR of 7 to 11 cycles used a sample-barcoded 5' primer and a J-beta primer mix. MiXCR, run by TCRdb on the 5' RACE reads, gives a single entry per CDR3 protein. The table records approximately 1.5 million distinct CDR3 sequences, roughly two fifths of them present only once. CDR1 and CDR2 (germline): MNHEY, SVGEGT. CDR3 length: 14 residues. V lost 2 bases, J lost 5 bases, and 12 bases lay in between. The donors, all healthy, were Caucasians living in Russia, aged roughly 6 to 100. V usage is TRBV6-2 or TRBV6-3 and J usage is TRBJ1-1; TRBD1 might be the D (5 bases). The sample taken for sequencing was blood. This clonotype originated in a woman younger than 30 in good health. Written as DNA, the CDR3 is TGTGCCAGCAGTTACCGGGGGGAATTTACTGAAGCTTTCTTT. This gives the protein CASSYRGEFTEAFF.